The TCR beta chain under discussion was sequenced for a study of response to subunit inactivated influenza vaccine. Regarding the study as a whole: The authors suggested that every seasonal influenza vaccination recruits few new T cells.

On this clonotype: The antigen remains unidentified.

One entry per CDR3 protein, called by TCRdb with MiXCR from the RT-PCR reads. Of hundreds of thousands of distinct CDR3 sequences detected, less than 20% appear once; the ten largest clones hold about a tenth. This CDR3 has 13 amino acids. Per germline, CDR1 DFQATT and CDR2 SNEGSKA (reference sequence). V shed 5 bases and J shed 1 base, with 8 bases lying between them. The chain is built from TRBV20-1 and TRBJ2-2, with no clear D. Source: PBMCs from blood, taken 4 to 6 days after vaccination. This clonotype was sampled from a man in his fifties who received an inactivated influenza vaccine. CDR3 loop: CSASTLNTGELFF. The CDR3 DNA is TGCAGTGCTTCAACTCTGAACACCGGGGAGCTGTTTTTT.